This T cell receptor beta chain was sequenced for a study of vaccination and CD4 T cells after COVID-19. Treatment: approximately 9-day PBMC culture with coronavirus spike peptide pools or control peptides (ViraFEST assay). CDR1 is SGHVS, CDR2 FQNEAQ, per germline. This CDR3 has 16 amino acids. V dropped 2 bases and J dropped 3 bases, with 14 bases sitting between them. Once obtained from cultured CD4+ T cells, the DNA was sequenced using the Oncomine TCR Beta short-read assay. TCRdb re-called the PCR reads with MiXCR, one entry per CDR3 protein. The top ten hold more than 8.5% of the sample, which has about 14,000 distinct CDR3 sequences, roughly a third seen once. This clonotype was counted only a few times. Its antigen remains unidentified.

The chain employs TRBV7-8 and TRBJ1-5, with D perhaps TRBD1 (5 bases). The clonotype comes from a human donor who had recovered from COVID-19. The source material was CD4+ T cells from blood, cultured in vitro, sampled after SARS-CoV-2 vaccination. The CDR3 nucleotides are TGTGCCAGCAGCTTAAATGCTGGGGGGTTCAATCAGCCCCAGCATTTT. It translates to CASSLNAGGFNQPQHF. Full variable domain (outside the CDR3, taken from reference TRBV7-8 and TRBJ1-5): GAGVSQSPRYKVAKRGQDVALRCDPISGHVSLFWYQQALGQGPEFLTYFQNEAQLDKSGLPSDRFFAERPEGSVSTLKIQRTQQEDSAVYLCASSLNAGGFNQPQHFGDGTRLSIL.